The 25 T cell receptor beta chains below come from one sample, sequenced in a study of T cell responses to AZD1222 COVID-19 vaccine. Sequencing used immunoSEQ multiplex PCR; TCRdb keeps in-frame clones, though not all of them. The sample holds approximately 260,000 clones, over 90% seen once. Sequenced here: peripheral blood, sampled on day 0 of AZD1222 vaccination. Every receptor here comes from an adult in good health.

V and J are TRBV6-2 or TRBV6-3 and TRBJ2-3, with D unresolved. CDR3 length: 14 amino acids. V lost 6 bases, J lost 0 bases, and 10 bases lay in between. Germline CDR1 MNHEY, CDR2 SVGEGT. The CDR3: CASSPRLSTDTQYF. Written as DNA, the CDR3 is TGTGCCAGCAGCCCGAGGCTTAGCACAGATACGCAGTATTTT.

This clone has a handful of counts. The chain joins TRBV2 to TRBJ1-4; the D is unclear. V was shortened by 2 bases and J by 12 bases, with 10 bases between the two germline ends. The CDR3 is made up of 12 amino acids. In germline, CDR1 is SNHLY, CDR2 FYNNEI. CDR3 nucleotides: TGTGCCAGCAGTGAATTTACCTTAGAACTGTTTTTT. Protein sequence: CASSEFTLELFF.

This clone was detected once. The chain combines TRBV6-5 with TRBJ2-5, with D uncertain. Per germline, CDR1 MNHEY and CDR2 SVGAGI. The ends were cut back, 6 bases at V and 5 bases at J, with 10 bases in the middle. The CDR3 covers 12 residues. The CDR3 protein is CASSAAVETQYF. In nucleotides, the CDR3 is TGTGCCAGCAGCGCTGCAGTGGAGACCCAGTACTTC.

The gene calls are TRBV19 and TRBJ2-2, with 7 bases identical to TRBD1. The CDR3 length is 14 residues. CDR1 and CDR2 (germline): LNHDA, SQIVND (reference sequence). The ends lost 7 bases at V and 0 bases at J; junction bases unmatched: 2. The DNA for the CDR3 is TGTGCCAGTAAGGGGGCTCCGAACACCGGGGAGCTGTTTTTT. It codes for CASKGAPNTGELFF.

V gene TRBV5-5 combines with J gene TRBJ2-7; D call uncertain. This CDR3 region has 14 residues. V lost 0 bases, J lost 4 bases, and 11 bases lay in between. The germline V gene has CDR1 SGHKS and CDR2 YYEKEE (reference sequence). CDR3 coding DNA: TGTGCCAGCAGCTTGGTCTACGTTACTTACGAGCAGTACTTC. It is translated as CASSLVYVTYEQYF.

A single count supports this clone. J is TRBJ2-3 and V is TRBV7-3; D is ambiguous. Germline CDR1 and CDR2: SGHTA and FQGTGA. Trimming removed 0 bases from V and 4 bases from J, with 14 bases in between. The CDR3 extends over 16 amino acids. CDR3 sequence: CASSLTQVNNPDTQYF. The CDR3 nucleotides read TGTGCCAGCAGCTTAACGCAGGTAAACAACCCAGATACGCAGTATTTT.

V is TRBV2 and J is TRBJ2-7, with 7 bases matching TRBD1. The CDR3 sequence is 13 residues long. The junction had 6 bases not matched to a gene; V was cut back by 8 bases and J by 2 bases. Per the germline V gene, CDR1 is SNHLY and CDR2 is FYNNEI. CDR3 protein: CASGRQGAYEQYF. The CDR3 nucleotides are TGTGCCAGCGGCAGACAGGGTGCCTACGAGCAGTACTTC.

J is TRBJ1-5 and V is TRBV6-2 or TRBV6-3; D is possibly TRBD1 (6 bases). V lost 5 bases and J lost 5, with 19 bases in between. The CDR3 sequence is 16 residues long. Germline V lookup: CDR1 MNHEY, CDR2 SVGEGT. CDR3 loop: CASSRILTGEDQPQHF. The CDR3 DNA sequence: TGTGCCAGCAGTCGGATCCTGACAGGCGAGGATCAGCCCCAGCATTTT.

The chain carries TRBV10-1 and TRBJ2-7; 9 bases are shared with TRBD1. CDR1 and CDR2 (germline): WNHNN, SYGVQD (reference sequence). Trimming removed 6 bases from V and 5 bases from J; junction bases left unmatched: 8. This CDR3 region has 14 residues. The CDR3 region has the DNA TGCGCCAGCAGGCACAGGGGGCTGGTCGACGAGCAGTACTTC. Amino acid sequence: CASRHRGLVDEQYF.

DNA of the CDR3: TGTGCCGCTCTCAGTCGGCAGTACTTC. It specifies CAALSRQYF. V is TRBV19 and J is TRBJ2-7, with unresolved D. The CDR3 contains 9 residues. V was pared by 11 bases and J by 9 bases, with 11 bases between. CDR1 and CDR2 (germline): LNHDA, SQIVND (reference sequence).

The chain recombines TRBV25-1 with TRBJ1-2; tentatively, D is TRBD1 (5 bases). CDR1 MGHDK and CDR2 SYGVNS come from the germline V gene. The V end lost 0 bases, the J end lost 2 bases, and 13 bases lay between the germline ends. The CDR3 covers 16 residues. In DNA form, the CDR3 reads TGTGCCAGCAGTGAATATGCCGGGGCCAACAACTATGGCTACACCTTC. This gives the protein CASSEYAGANNYGYTF.

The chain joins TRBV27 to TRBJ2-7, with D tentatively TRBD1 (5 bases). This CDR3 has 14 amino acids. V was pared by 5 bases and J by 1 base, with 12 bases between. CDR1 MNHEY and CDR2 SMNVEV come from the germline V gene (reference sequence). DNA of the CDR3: TGTGCCAGCAGTAGGCAGGGTCTGTCCTACGAGCAGTACTTC. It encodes CASSRQGLSYEQYF.

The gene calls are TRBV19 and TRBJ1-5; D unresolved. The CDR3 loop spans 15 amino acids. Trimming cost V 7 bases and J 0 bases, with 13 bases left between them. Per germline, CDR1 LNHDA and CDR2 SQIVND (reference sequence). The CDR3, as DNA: TGTGCCAGTACCGACGGAACCTCTAGCAATCAGCCCCAGCATTTT. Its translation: CASTDGTSSNQPQHF.

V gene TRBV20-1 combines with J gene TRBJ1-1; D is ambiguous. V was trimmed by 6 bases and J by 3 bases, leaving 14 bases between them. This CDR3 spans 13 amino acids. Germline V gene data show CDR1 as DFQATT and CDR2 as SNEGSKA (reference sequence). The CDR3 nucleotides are TGCAGTGCGAGTAGACCCTGGGACACTGAAGCTTTCTTT. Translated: CSASRPWDTEAFF.

The CDR3 bases are TGTGCCACGGTGAAGGGCCCGGGCGGAGAGACCCAGTACTTC. This gives the protein CATVKGPGGETQYF. The chain combines TRBV10-3 with TRBJ2-5; D not resolved. Between the trimmed V and J ends, which lost 10 bases and 4 bases, there was a span of 19 bases. CDR3 length: 14 amino acids. Germline V gene data show CDR1 as ENHRY and CDR2 as SYGVKD.

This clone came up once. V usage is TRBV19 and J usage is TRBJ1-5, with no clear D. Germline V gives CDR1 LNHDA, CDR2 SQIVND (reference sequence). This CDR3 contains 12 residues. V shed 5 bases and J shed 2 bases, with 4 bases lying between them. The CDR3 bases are TGTGCCAGTAGTTATCGCAATCAGCCCCAGCATTTT. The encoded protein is CASSYRNQPQHF.

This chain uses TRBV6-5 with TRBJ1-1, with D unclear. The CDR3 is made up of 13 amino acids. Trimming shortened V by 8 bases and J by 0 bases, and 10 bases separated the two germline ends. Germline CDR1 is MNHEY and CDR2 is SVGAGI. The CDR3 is CASRWGVNTEAFF. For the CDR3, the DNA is TGTGCCAGCCGGTGGGGAGTGAACACTGAAGCTTTCTTT.

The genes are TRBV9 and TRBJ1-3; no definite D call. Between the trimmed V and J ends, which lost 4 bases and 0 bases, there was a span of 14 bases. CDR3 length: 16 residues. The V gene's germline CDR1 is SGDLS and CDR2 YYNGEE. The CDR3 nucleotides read TGTGCCAGCAGCACAACTACAGCCAGCTCTGGAAACACCATATATTTT. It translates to CASSTTTASSGNTIYF.

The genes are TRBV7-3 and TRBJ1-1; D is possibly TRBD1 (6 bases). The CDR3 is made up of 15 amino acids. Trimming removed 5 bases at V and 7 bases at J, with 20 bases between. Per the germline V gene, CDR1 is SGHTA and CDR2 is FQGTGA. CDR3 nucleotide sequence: TGTGCCAGCAGCCCCCTCGGGGGGCTGATGGGTGAAGCTTTCTTT. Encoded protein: CASSPLGGLMGEAFF.

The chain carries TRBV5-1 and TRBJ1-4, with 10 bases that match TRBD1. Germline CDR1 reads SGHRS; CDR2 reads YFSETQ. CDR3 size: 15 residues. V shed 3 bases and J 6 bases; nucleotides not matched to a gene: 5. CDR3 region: CASSSTGTGDEKLFF. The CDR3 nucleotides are TGCGCCAGCAGCTCGACCGGGACAGGGGATGAAAAACTGTTTTTT.

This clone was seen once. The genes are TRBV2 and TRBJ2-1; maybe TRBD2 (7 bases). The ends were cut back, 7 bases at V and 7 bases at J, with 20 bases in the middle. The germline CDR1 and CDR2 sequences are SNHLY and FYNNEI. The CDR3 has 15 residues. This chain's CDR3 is CASTDPGEGVNEQFF. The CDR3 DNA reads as TGTGCCAGCACCGACCCCGGGGAGGGGGTAAATGAGCAGTTCTTC.

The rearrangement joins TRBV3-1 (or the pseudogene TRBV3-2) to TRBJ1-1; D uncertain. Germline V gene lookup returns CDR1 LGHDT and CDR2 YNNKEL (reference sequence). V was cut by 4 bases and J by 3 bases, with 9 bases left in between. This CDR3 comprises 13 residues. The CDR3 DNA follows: TGTGCCAGCAGCCCGCTTGGGGACACTGAAGCTTTCTTT. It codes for CASSPLGDTEAFF.

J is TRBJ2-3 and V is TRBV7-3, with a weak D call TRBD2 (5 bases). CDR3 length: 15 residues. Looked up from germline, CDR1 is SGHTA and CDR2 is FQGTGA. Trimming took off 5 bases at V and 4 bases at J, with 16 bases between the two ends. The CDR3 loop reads CASSTQPTSADTQYF. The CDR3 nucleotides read TGTGCCAGCAGCACGCAACCTACTAGTGCAGATACGCAGTATTTT.

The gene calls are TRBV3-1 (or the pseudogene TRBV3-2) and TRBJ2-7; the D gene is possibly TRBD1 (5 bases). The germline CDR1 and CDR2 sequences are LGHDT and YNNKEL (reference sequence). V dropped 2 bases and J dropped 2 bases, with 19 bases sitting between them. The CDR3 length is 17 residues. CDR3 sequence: CASSQRSPRGQPYEQYF. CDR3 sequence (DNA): TGTGCCAGCAGCCAAAGATCCCCTCGCGGACAACCCTACGAGCAGTACTTC.

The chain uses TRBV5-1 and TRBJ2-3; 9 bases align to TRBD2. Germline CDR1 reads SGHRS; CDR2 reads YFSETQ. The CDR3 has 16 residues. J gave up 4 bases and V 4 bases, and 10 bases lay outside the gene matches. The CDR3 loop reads CASSPAGLARADTQYF. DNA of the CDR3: TGCGCCAGCAGCCCCGCCGGACTAGCGAGAGCAGATACGCAGTATTTT.